The next 25 T cell receptor beta chains were all read from a single sample in a study of tumor-infiltrating lymphocytes in primary liver carcinoma. The input was 450 to 500 ng total RNA; TCR beta cDNA was made from it with a constant-region primer. Libraries of TCR beta came from three nested multiplex PCR rounds with slightly modified ARM-PCR. Researchers ran the first two PCR rounds for ten to eleven cycles each with TRBV1-TRBV30 forward primers and a C-beta reverse primer. TCRdb re-derived calls from the multiplex PCR reads in MiXCR, one entry per CDR3 protein. Of roughly 190,000 distinct CDR3 sequences listed, just under 85% are singletons. From unsorted bulk tissue weighing roughly 17-32 mg, DNA and RNA were co-extracted. Specimen: tumor tissue from primary liver carcinoma. The receptors derive from a middle-aged man with primary liver carcinoma and hepatitis B virus infection.

In regard to this clonotype: A read error may produce the germline difference seen at one junction end. The chain is built from TRBV6-6 and TRBJ2-4; 8 bases are shared with TRBD1. The CDR3 is 15 residues long. The V gene's germline CDR1 is MNHNY and CDR2 SVGAGI (reference sequence). The CDR3 DNA is TGTACCAGCATGCCAGGACAGGGTGCTAGGAATATTCAGTACTTC. It is translated as CTSMPGQGARNIQYF.

On this clonotype: Compared with germline, one end of the junction differs, possibly owing to a read error. This chain connects TRBV7-8 to TRBJ1-5, with 8 positions matching TRBD1. Germline CDR1 SGHVS, CDR2 FQNEAQ. The CDR3 runs to 17 residues. The CDR3 nucleotides are TGTGCCAGCAGCTTAGCCCGACAGGGGTTGAGTAATCAGCCCGAGCATTTT. It is translated as CASSLARQGLSNQPEHF.

On this clonotype itself: The CDR3 end shows no conserved phenylalanine or tryptophan, and so a read error is likely. This rearrangement joins TRBV6-5 to TRBJ2-3, with D maybe TRBD2 (6 bases). The CDR3 is 15 amino acids. CDR1 and CDR2 (germline): MNHEY, SVGAGI. The CDR3 protein is CASNPGLTGTDMQYY. The CDR3 DNA sequence: TGTGCCAGCAACCCAGGACTAACGGGAACAGATATGCAGTATTAT.

The chain links TRBV7-8 to TRBJ2-7; tentative D call: TRBD2 (6 bases). Trimming took off 6 bases at V and 7 bases at J, with 22 bases between the two ends. This CDR3 region has 15 residues. Germline CDR1 and CDR2: SGHVS and FQNEAQ. CDR3 bases: TGTGCCAGCAGAGTAATGGCGGAGAGCCGGGGGGAGCAGTACTTC. Protein sequence: CASRVMAESRGEQYF.

The J gene is TRBJ2-1, the V gene TRBV29-1, with D unresolved. Germline V gene data show CDR1 as SQVTM and CDR2 as ANQGSEA. This CDR3 is 12 amino acids long. CDR3 loop: CSVKIPGRLQFF. The CDR3 nucleotides read TGCAGTGTTAAAATCCCTGGACGGTTGCAGTTCTTC.

This clonotype was recorded a few times. The CDR3 DNA sequence: TGTGCCAGCAGCTTAGGCAGGGCCACCGGGGAGCTGTTTTTT. Amino acid sequence: CASSLGRATGELFF. This chain joins TRBV7-3 and TRBJ2-2, with a weak D call TRBD1 (5 bases). Germline V CDR1 and CDR2: SGHTA, FQGTGA. The CDR3 loop spans 14 amino acids. V lost 2 bases to trimming and J lost 4 bases, with 8 bases between them.

This clonotype has just one count. Germline and junction disagree at one end, which may indicate a read error. The CDR3 loop is CVSSSASGSRSQYF. CDR3 bases: TGTGTCAGCAGCTCAGCTAGCGGGAGTAGGTCCCAATACTTC. The chain joins TRBV11-2 to TRBJ2-5; 10 bases align to TRBD2. This CDR3 comprises 14 residues. Germline V gene sequence: CDR1 SGHAT, CDR2 FQNNGV.

Worth noting for this clonotype: Sequence at one end of the junction differs from germline and may be a read error. The chain's CDR3 is CIVGGDQAVTDTQYF. Here the CDR3 DNA reads TGTATCGTGGGGGGGGACCAAGCTGTTACAGATACCCAGTATTTT. This sequence joins TRBV29-1 and TRBJ2-3; 7 bases agree with TRBD2. Germline V lookup: CDR1 SQVTM, CDR2 ANQGSEA. This CDR3 has 15 residues.

The chain employs TRBV20-1 and TRBJ2-5, with a weak D call TRBD1 (7 bases). The CDR3 spans 15 residues. From germline, CDR1 is DFQATT and CDR2 SNEGSKA (reference sequence). Between the trimmed V and J ends, which lost 6 bases and 5 bases, there was a span of 22 bases. CDR3: CSAMGTASVLETQYF. CDR3 coding DNA: TGCAGTGCCATGGGGACAGCTAGCGTATTGGAGACCCAGTACTTC.

In the case of this clonotype: The junction departs from the called germline gene at one end, perhaps through a read error. The genes are TRBV5-4 and TRBJ1-5, with D perhaps matching TRBD1 (5 bases). The CDR3 is 15 residues long. The germline V gene encodes CDR1 SGHNT and CDR2 YYREEE (reference sequence). CDR3 in amino acids: CASSLGGYSNHPQHF. The CDR3 bases are TGTGCCAGTAGCTTGGGGGGTTATAGCAATCATCCCCAGCATTTT.

Concerning this clonotype itself: This likely comes from a read error, as the CDR3 has no conserved phenylalanine or tryptophan at its end. V usage is TRBV12-3 or TRBV12-4 and J usage is TRBJ2-1; 7 positions agree with TRBD1. The CDR3 is 13 residues long. The trim removed 2 bases at V and 10 bases at J, leaving 5 bases unmatched. The CDR3 DNA sequence: TGTGCCAGCAGTTTATCCGACAGGGTAGAGCAGTTCTTG. Translated, it gives CASSLSDRVEQFL.

This clonotype has only one observation. V gene TRBV6-1 combines with J gene TRBJ1-1, with D maybe TRBD1 (5 bases). The V gene lost 9 bases and the J gene lost 13 bases, with 24 bases spanning the gap. The CDR3 extends over 13 amino acids. From germline, CDR1 is MNHNS and CDR2 SASEGT. The DNA of the CDR3 is TGTGCCAGTCGGATTCCGGGACCTCGAACGCGTTTCTTT. Its protein product is CASRIPGPRTRFF.

In the case of this clonotype: The junction and the germline gene differ at one end; a read error may be behind it. The chain joins TRBV5-6 to TRBJ2-7, with a weak D call TRBD1 (5 bases). CDR3 length: 14 amino acids. Germline V gene sequence: CDR1 SGHDT, CDR2 YYEEEE. The CDR3 bases are TGTGTCAGCAGCTTGGGAACAGGTTCCTACGAGCAGTACTTC. Amino acids: CVSSLGTGSYEQYF.

Concerning this clonotype: One end of the junction fails to match germline, which may point to a read error. The gene calls are TRBV29-1 and TRBJ2-7; D is tentatively TRBD1 or TRBD2 (5 bases each). Germline V CDR1 and CDR2: SQVTM, ANQGSEA. This CDR3 is 12 amino acids long. The CDR3 DNA follows: TGCAGCGTTGAGAGGGACGGCTACGTGCAGTACTTC. This translates into CSVERDGYVQYF.

This clonotype was recorded once. This rearrangement joins TRBV4-3 to TRBJ1-6; no clear D. Per germline, CDR1 LGHNA and CDR2 YSLEER. V was pared by 6 bases and J by 5 bases, with 17 bases between. The CDR3 spans 16 residues. The CDR3 nucleotides read TGCGCCAGCAGTCAAACACATACCGTCGATAATTCACCCCTCCACTTT. Its translation: CASSQTHTVDNSPLHF.

The J gene is TRBJ2-3, the V gene TRBV10-3, with 15 bases fitting TRBD2. The CDR3 length is 19 residues. With 7 bases clipped from V and 2 bases from J, the junction kept 13 bases outside the gene matches. CDR1 is ENHRY and CDR2 is SYGVKD in the germline V gene. In DNA, the CDR3 is TGTGCCATCATTGGACCCTGGACTAGCGGGAGGGTAGACACAGATACGCAGTATTTT. Translated, it gives CAIIGPWTSGRVDTDTQYF.

As regards this clonotype: Since the CDR3 does not end with the conserved phenylalanine or tryptophan, this likely comes from a read error. The chain links TRBV7-9 to TRBJ2-1; 11 bases match TRBD2. CDR1 and CDR2 (germline): SEHNR, FQNEAQ (reference sequence). The CDR3 totals 16 residues. CDR3 DNA: TGCGCCAGCAGCTTAGTCACTAGCGGGAGAAACAATGAGCAGTTCATC. This translates into CASSLVTSGRNNEQFI.

The rearrangement links TRBV19 to TRBJ2-7, with D possibly called TRBD1 or TRBD2 (5 bases each). The V end was cut by 7 bases, the J end by 2 bases, with 12 bases between. The CDR3 is 13 residues long. Per germline, CDR1 LNHDA and CDR2 SQIVND (reference sequence). CDR3 DNA sequence: TGTGCCAGTACGGGGCAGGATACCTACGAGCAGTACTTC. Encoded protein: CASTGQDTYEQYF.

Comments on this clonotype: This is likely a read error, given that the CDR3 carries no conserved phenylalanine or tryptophan at its end. The chain links TRBV29-1 to TRBJ2-5; D is uncertain. CDR3 length equals 13 residues. CDR1 and CDR2 from the germline V gene are SQVTM and ANQGSEA. Trimming stripped 1 base from V and 5 bases from J, with 11 bases between. CDR3 DNA: TGCAGCGTTGAAGCCTTGGTACATGAGACCCAGTACTTA. Its translation is CSVEALVHETQYL.

On this clonotype itself: One junction end does not reproduce the germline sequence, and a read error may be involved. The rearrangement links TRBV5-5 to TRBJ1-2, with D maybe TRBD1 (5 bases). The germline gives CDR1 SGHKS, CDR2 YYEKEE (reference sequence). The CDR3 consists of 13 residues. CDR3 DNA sequence: TGTGCCAGCAGCCGGGACGGGAACTATGACTACACCTTC. It codes for CASSRDGNYDYTF. The variable domain in full, completed from reference TRBV5-5 and TRBJ1-2, reads DAGVTQSPTHLIKTRGQQVTLRCSPISGHKSVSWYQQVLGQGPQFIFQYYEKEERGRGNFPDRFSARQFPNYSSELNVNALLLGDSALYLCASSRDGNYDYTFGSGTRLTVV.

With regard to this clonotype: One junction end does not reproduce the germline sequence, and a read error may be involved. The V gene is TRBV10-3, the J gene TRBJ1-1; D ambiguous. Germline-derived CDR1 and CDR2 are ENHRY and SYGVKD. The CDR3 has 14 amino acids. The CDR3 DNA sequence: TGTACCATCCAAGGAGGAGGAGTGAACACTGTAGCTTTCTTT. As protein: CTIQGGGVNTVAFF.

On this clonotype: The junction differs from germline at one of its ends, possibly a read error. This chain links TRBV11-2 with TRBJ2-7; D ambiguous. The germline gives CDR1 SGHAT, CDR2 FQNNGV. The length of the CDR3 is 11 residues. The CDR3, as DNA: TGTGCCAGTACAAAAGAGGTTGAGCATTACTTC. Its protein is CASTKEVEHYF.

With respect to this clonotype: Because it lacks the conserved phenylalanine or tryptophan at the end, this CDR3 is likely a read error. V and J are TRBV6-2 or TRBV6-3 and TRBJ2-5; D remains unclear. The CDR3 consists of 12 residues. Germline CDR1 MNHEY, CDR2 SVGEGT. The CDR3: CASSPEEETQYI. The CDR3 nucleotides are TGTGCCAGCAGCCCAGAAGAAGAGACACAGTACATC.

This clonotype was counted many times. The V and J genes are TRBV6-2 or TRBV6-3 and TRBJ2-1, with TRBD2 identical over 8 bases. CDR3 length: 15 amino acids. V was clipped by 6 bases and J by 0 bases; unmatched bases: 4. Germline V gene data show CDR1 as MNHEY and CDR2 as SVGEGT. The CDR3 DNA reads TGTGCCAGCAGCTCGAGCGGGAGCTCCTACAATGAGCAGTTCTTC. It encodes CASSSSGSSYNEQFF.

Points on this clonotype: The CDR3 does not close with the conserved phenylalanine or tryptophan, likely indicating a read error. The rearrangement links TRBV6-2 or TRBV6-3 to TRBJ2-3; D is possibly TRBD2 (6 bases). The CDR3 loop spans 13 amino acids. Looked up from germline, CDR1 is MNHEY and CDR2 is SVGEGT. V was cut by 9 bases and J by 11 bases, with 21 bases left in between. The CDR3 DNA follows: TGTGCCAGGAGCCCCATGCGGGACGGACGGCAGTATTCT. It yields the protein CARSPMRDGRQYS.